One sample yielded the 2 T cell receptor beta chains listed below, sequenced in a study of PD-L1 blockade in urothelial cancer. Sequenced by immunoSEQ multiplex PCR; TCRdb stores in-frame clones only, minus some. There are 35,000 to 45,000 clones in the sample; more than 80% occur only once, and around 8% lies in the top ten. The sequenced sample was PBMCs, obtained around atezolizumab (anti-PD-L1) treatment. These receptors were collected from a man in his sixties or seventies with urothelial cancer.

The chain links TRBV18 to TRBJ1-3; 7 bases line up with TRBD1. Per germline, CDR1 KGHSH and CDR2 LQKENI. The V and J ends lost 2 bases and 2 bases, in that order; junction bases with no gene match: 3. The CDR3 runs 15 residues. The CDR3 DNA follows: TGTGCCAGCTCACCAGGAACAGGGGCTGGAAACACCATATATTTT. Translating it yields CASSPGTGAGNTIYF. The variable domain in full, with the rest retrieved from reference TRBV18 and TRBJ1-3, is NAGVMQNPRHLVRRRGQEARLRCSPMKGHSHVYWYRQLPEEGLKFMVYLQKENIIDESGMPKERFSAEFPKEGPSILRIQQVVRGDSAAYFCASSPGTGAGNTIYFGEGSWLTVV.

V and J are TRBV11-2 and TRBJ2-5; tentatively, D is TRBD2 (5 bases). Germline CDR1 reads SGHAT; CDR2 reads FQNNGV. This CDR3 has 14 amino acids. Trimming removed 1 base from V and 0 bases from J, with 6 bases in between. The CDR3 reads CASSLARDQETQYF. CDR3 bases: TGTGCCAGCAGCTTAGCGCGGGACCAAGAGACCCAGTACTTC.